A selection of T cell receptor beta chains follows, all from one sample in a study of blood T cell repertoires in COVID-19. Method: immunoSEQ multiplex PCR; TCRdb's copy keeps in-frame clones and lacks some. Seen here are roughly 38,000 clones, over 60% observed once, and the top ten hold 2%. Sequencing was performed on peripheral blood. The receptors come from a man aged 60 to 75 with active COVID-19. Each CDR3 is given without its conserved first and last residue.

TRBJ1-5 TRBV6-5 ASSDPVQPQH
TRBJ1-1 TRBV5-1 ASSLNPGQGMAF
TRBJ1-2 TRBV12-3/TRBV12-4 ASRPGGFGGYT
TRBJ2-2 TRBV18 ASSPDRPANTGELF
TRBJ2-1 TRBV5-8 ASSLVGGLGEQF
TRBJ1-3 TRBV18 ASSRQDSHSGNTIY
TRBJ2-4 TRBV6-2/TRBV6-3 ASSYRGRVPKNIQY
TRBJ2-1 TRBV7-2 ASSRDRGSYNEQF
TRBJ1-6 TRBV11-2 ASTPQGGKSPLH
TRBJ1-1 TRBV7-9 ASSFLGQGRNTEAF
TRBJ2-1 TRBV12-3/TRBV12-4 ASRLEVHEQF
TRBJ1-1 TRBV9 ASSVDGTGGTEAF
TRBJ2-1 TRBV29-1 SVEDEGAGTPVNEQF
TRBJ1-3 TRBV7-2 ASSPAGSYSGNTIY
TRBJ1-6 TRBV28 ASSPPGQSSYNSPLH
TRBJ1-1 TRBV28 ASSLWGGYTEAF
TRBJ2-2 TRBV15 ATSRDRGVGELF
TRBJ1-2 TRBV28 ASSLRHSIYGYT
TRBJ1-6 TRBV7-2 ASSSQTGIRVSPLH
TRBJ2-3 TRBV5-1 ASSSLAGDLTDTQY
TRBJ2-6 TRBV7-8 ASGPNSGANVLT
TRBJ1-2 TRBV5-1 ASSLRGQGGYT
TRBJ1-1 TRBV6-5 ASSSQSGGGTEAF
TRBJ1-2 TRBV5-1 ASSLGGTEYGYT
TRBJ2-5 TRBV2 ASSTNGLGQETQY
TRBJ2-7 TRBV10-1 ASSAQGAYEQY
TRBJ2-4 TRBV2 ASSFYSGGSDIQY
TRBJ1-2 TRBV6-5 ASRRTTGTEYGYT
TRBJ1-2 TRBV20-1 SARDGGGYT
TRBJ1-2 TRBV2 ASTVYRANYGYT
TRBJ2-7 TRBV12-3/TRBV12-4 ASTLGGEQY
TRBJ2-1 TRBV3-1/TRBV3-2 ASARSLIAGGFNEQF
TRBJ1-2 TRBV6-5 ASKEQGASFYGYT
TRBJ2-7 TRBV18 ASSQTSGIGEQY
TRBJ2-7 TRBV7-2 ASSWLAEASYEQY
TRBJ2-7 TRBV9 ASSPGDFPTYEQY
TRBJ2-7 TRBV11-2 ASSLERGYHEQY
TRBJ1-1 TRBV7-2 ASSPWTGNTEAF
TRBJ2-3 TRBV24-1 ATSDQVGTSTDTQY
TRBJ2-1 TRBV19 ASSSPLAGGNNEQF
TRBJ1-2 TRBV4-1 ASSTRAGGYT
TRBJ1-4 TRBV28 ASGKGQGGEKLF
TRBJ2-3 TRBV5-4 ASPPAGGGWEDTQY
TRBJ2-5 TRBV13 ASSTDRGEGETQY
TRBJ2-5 TRBV28 ASRPGLAQETQY
TRBJ1-1 TRBV5-6 ASSAPGGRAEAF
TRBJ1-5 TRBV30 AWSVRAGKQPQH
TRBJ1-1 TRBV11-3 ASSLDGSKAF
TRBJ1-2 TRBV19 ASRRTGGQDGYT
TRBJ2-2 TRBV4-3 ASSQGRGVAGGELF
TRBJ2-1 TRBV9 ASSHGTSGSNEQF
TRBJ2-7 TRBV19 ASSMWDRSQSSSYEQY
TRBJ1-3 TRBV7-2 ASSLDPGTGGNTIY
TRBJ2-4 TRBV30 AWSVLGGSIQY
TRBJ1-2 TRBV6-1 ASSESGQSFSGGYT